This is a list of T cell receptor beta chains from one sample in a study of CD8+CD57+ T cells in acquired aplastic anemia. MiXCR was run by TCRdb on the reads, yielding one entry per CDR3 protein. This repertoire shows over 150,000 distinct CDR3 sequences, about half found once; its top ten account for approximately 12%. Input material: sorted CD4+, CD8+, or CD8+CD57+ T cells (not recorded which) from PBMCs. These receptors all come from a human donor with aplastic anemia. CDR3s include the opening cysteine and the closing phenylalanine or tryptophan. A D gene is named only where the DNA matches it firmly. A clone size is listed for some rows: how often the clone was seen (once, few, many), or a class if it is expanded.

>few|TRBV20-1|TRBJ2-7|TRBD2
TGCAGTGCCAGCCGTCTAGCGGGGAAGGGGGAGCAGTACTTC
CSASRLAGKGEQYF
>few|TRBV13|TRBJ1-3|.
TGTGCCAGCAGCTTACTCCCTGCCCGGGGAAACACCATATATTTT
CASSLLPARGNTIYF
>.|TRBV11-1|TRBJ1-2|.
TGTGCCAGCAGCCGCCCGACAGACAGCTATGGCTACACCTTC
CASSRPTDSYGYTF
>many|TRBV7-2|TRBJ1-2|TRBD1
TGTGCCAGCAGCTTAGAGCACAGGGGGCTCTATGGCTACACCTTC
CASSLEHRGLYGYTF
>many|TRBV5-4|TRBJ2-1|.
TGTGCCAGCAGCTTGGCGTGGGGGGGCCTTCACCATGAGCAGTTCTTC
CASSLAWGGLHHEQFF
>many|TRBV12-3/TRBV12-4|TRBJ2-3|TRBD2
TGTGCCAGCAGTACTAGCGGGGGAGGGGATTTT
CASSTSGGGDF
>many|TRBV29-1|TRBJ1-2|.
TGCAGCGTTGATCTGGGGGATTTCGGCGGGTTCGGGGGCTACACCTTC
CSVDLGDFGGFGGYTF
>.|TRBV19|TRBJ2-7|.
TGTGCCAGCAGCCGGGAGAGATCAGCTCGTGAGCAGTACTTC
CASSRERSAREQYF
>.|TRBV10-3|TRBJ1-2|TRBD1
TGTGCCATCAGTCTCGGACAGGGGTATAACTATGGCTACACCTTC
CAISLGQGYNYGYTF
>.|TRBV14|TRBJ2-6|.
TGTGCCAGCAGCCAAGATTTTGGTGGGGCCAACGTCCTGACTTTC
CASSQDFGGANVLTF
>.|TRBV5-5|TRBJ2-3|.
TGTGCCAGCAGCTTGGGGACAGCCACAGATACGCAGTATTTT
CASSLGTATDTQYF
>many|TRBV5-6|TRBJ1-2|.
TGTGCCAGCAGCCTACCAAAGGGCATAGGTGGCTACACCTTC
CASSLPKGIGGYTF
>many|TRBV5-1|TRBJ2-7|TRBD1
TGCGCCAGCTCTAACAGGGGGCAAGTTTACGAGCAGTACTTC
CASSNRGQVYEQYF
>many|TRBV2|TRBJ2-7|TRBD1
TGTGCCAGCGGGACAGGACCCATGAGGGGCTACGAGCAGTACTTC
CASGTGPMRGYEQYF
>few|TRBV7-2|TRBJ1-3|.
TGTGCCAGCAGCTTGGCTTTCTCTGGAAACACCATATATTTT
CASSLAFSGNTIYF
>few|TRBV15|TRBJ1-6|.
TGTGCCACCAGCAGAGTGGGGGAAAATTCACCCCTCCACTTT
CATSRVGENSPLHF
>.|TRBV11-2|TRBJ1-4|TRBD1
TGTGCCAGCAGCCCGAGCCCGACAGGGGGTAATGAAAAACTGTTTTTT
CASSPSPTGGNEKLFF
>many|TRBV6-5|TRBJ2-3|.
TGTGCCAGCAGTTACCGCCCCCCCACAGATACGCAGTATTTT
CASSYRPPTDTQYF
>once|TRBV3-1|TRBJ2-7|.
TGTGCCAGCAGCCAACTCCCCCTCGTGAGGGCAGGCGAGCAGTACTTC
CASSQLPLVRAGEQYF
>many|TRBV5-1|TRBJ2-3|TRBD2
TGCGCCAGCAGCTTGCGGGGACTAGCGGGGGGGACAGATACGCAGTATTTT
CASSLRGLAGGTDTQYF
>few|TRBV19|TRBJ1-5|.
TGTGCCTGGAGTGGCGGCCCCGGGCAGCCCCAGCATTTT
CAWSGGPGQPQHF
>.|TRBV25-1|TRBJ1-1|.
TGTGCCAGCACTGGAAGCACAGAACGAGGATATGAGGCTTTCTTT
CASTGSTERGYEAFF
>few|TRBV2|TRBJ2-7|.
TGTGCCAGCAGTGAGGCTCGACCCTACGAGCAGTACTTC
CASSEARPYEQYF
>.|TRBV19|TRBJ2-1|.
TGTGCCAGTAGCCTCGTCGGGGGCGACGGGTACAATGAGCAGTTCTTC
CASSLVGGDGYNEQFF
>many|TRBV7-9|TRBJ1-2|.
TGTGCCAGCAGCTTACTTACAGATTATGGCTACACCTTC
CASSLLTDYGYTF
>many|TRBV4-2|TRBJ2-1|TRBD2
TGTGCCAGCAGCCAAGCGGGACTAGCGGGGGTCTATGAGCAGTTCTTC
CASSQAGLAGVYEQFF
>once|TRBV2|TRBJ2-3|TRBD2
TGTGCCAGCAGTGATGTTCCTCTAGCGGGCCGCACAGATACGCAGTATTTT
CASSDVPLAGRTDTQYF
>.|TRBV20-1|TRBJ1-4|.
TGCAGTGCTAGAGATTCTCGTGGGTCAACTAATGAAAAACTGTTTTTT
CSARDSRGSTNEKLFF
>.|TRBV15|TRBJ2-2|.
TGTGCCACTAGCAGAGTAGGGAGTTGGGCCGGGGAGCTGTTTTTT
CATSRVGSWAGELFF
>many|TRBV7-9|TRBJ2-5|.
TGTGCCAGCAGCTCTAAAGAGACCCAGTACTTC
CASSSKETQYF
>few|TRBV7-9|TRBJ2-7|.
TGTGCCAGCATGGGAGTCTCGGCCTACGAGCAGTACTTC
CASMGVSAYEQYF
>many|TRBV19|TRBJ2-7|.
TGTGCCAGTAGTATAGCAGCAGGGGACGAGCAGTACTTC
CASSIAAGDEQYF
>.|TRBV15|TRBJ2-7|TRBD1
TGTGCCACCAGCAGAGATCGGGACAGGTACGAGCAGTACTTC
CATSRDRDRYEQYF
>.|TRBV12-3/TRBV12-4|TRBJ2-7|.
TGTGCCAGCAGCCCTGAACAGGGCGGCGGCTACGAGCAGTACTTC
CASSPEQGGGYEQYF
>.|TRBV2|TRBJ2-2|.
TGTGCCAGCCGACAGGTGAACACCGGGGAGCTGTTTTTT
CASRQVNTGELFF
>few|TRBV25-1|TRBJ2-5|.
TGTGCCAGCAGTGAAACCGTGGGTCTGGCGGAGACCCAGTACTTC
CASSETVGLAETQYF
>.|TRBV7-3|TRBJ2-3|TRBD2
TGTGCCAGCAGCTGGGGCGGGGGGGCAGAAGATACGCAGTATTTT
CASSWGGGAEDTQYF
>many|TRBV5-1|TRBJ2-7|TRBD1
TGCGCCAGCAGCTTAAGGGGACAGGGGGCCGAGCAGTACTTC
CASSLRGQGAEQYF
>.|TRBV7-9|TRBJ2-7|.
TGTGCCAGCAGCCACTCCGCCTACGAGCAGTACTTC
CASSHSAYEQYF
>few|TRBV2|TRBJ2-7|.
TGTGCCAGCAGCTGGGGGGCATCCGAGCAGTACTTC
CASSWGASEQYF
>few|TRBV3-1|TRBJ1-4|.
TGTGCCAGCAGCCAAGGTGGGGGTTTAGAAAAACTGTTTTTT
CASSQGGGLEKLFF
>many|TRBV10-1|TRBJ2-5|TRBD1
TGCGCCAGCAGTGAGGGGACAGGGGGCTCGGAGACCCAGTACTTC
CASSEGTGGSETQYF
>many|TRBV2|TRBJ1-4|TRBD1
TGTGCCAGCATAAGGGACAGTGGCGAAAAACTGTTTTTT
CASIRDSGEKLFF
>.|TRBV9|TRBJ1-4|.
TGTGCCAGCAGCGTAGTAGGGACCCCCGGGGAAAAACTGTTTTTT
CASSVVGTPGEKLFF
>many|TRBV29-1|TRBJ2-3|.
TGCAGCGTGACCGCGGGCATCGATACGCAGTATTTT
CSVTAGIDTQYF
>many|TRBV20-1|TRBJ2-1|TRBD2
TGCAGTGACCTCCCGCCTTTAGCGGGGGGGATAGATGAGCAGTTCTTC
CSDLPPLAGGIDEQFF
>.|TRBV5-1|TRBJ2-1|TRBD1
TGCGCCAGCAGCTTGGAACAGGGGCCCTACAATGAGCAGTTCTTC
CASSLEQGPYNEQFF